This T cell receptor (beta chain) was identified during a study of cytomegalovirus exposure and HLA in healthy donors (dated by TCRdb to the late 2010s). Concerning the study at large: According to an earlier analysis of around 600 of the donors, some 180 million T cells yielded 117 million unique TCR beta sequences and 276 Gb of sequence data. Alongside the repertoire data, information on donor age, sex, ethnicity and CMV serostatus was compiled. Genome-wide SNP genotypes for about 60% of the roughly 700 donors were used in a later genetic analysis, which treated that subset as a discovery cohort. The T cell repertoires of several hundred subjects were profiled by immunosequencing and related to cytomegalovirus serostatus. Of the 350 to 450 genotyped donors, over 80% were placed in the genetic ancestry cluster associated with self-reported Caucasian donors. The aim of the study was to test whether cataloging public T cell receptors could identify signatures of past pathogen exposure. All discovery cohort repertoires had been generated using a single sequencing platform. A later analysis re-analyzed previously published TCR beta repertoires from hundreds of donors and added high-resolution HLA genotyping to study TCR occurrence patterns. To predict cytomegalovirus infection status, the study combined high-throughput TCR immunosequencing, statistical association of individual TCRs with disease status, and machine learning. Rather than drawing on any new phenotypic data, the later analysis identified candidate immune exposures from TCR beta sequences and the way those sequences occurred across donors. Across some 400 genotyped donors of the cohort, an average of about 200,000 unique TCR beta nucleotide sequences per donor were sequenced, and 15% to 20% of those sequences were non-productive. Roughly 5 DR-DQ haplotypes were treated as single units for association and clustering because of strong linkage in the cohort. The number of donors typed differed by locus, with about 629-630 for A, B, C, DRB1 and DQB1, around 500 for DQA1, 600 to 610 for DPA1, and around 460 for DPB1. An early release that covered several hundred HLA-typed donors contained around 300 gigabases of sequencing data and about 84 million unique TCR sequences. In an earlier analysis of a few hundred of the donors, high-throughput TCR beta sequencing was used to judge whether each TCR beta V gene segment behaved as functional or pseudogenic. Besides the first cohort of 550 to 750 subjects, a separate validation cohort made up of roughly 120 different subjects was used. Both class I and class II loci were covered by HLA typing, at four-digit resolution.

The cohort consisted of 600 or so healthy bone marrow donors. All cohort members were sampled while nominally healthy, although unrecorded immune exposures were likely present. The donor tested CMV seronegative and was one of the 352 seronegative cohort members. A peripheral blood sample was provided by each donor, and peripheral blood mononuclear cells were used for TCR beta sequencing. The Qiagen DNeasy Blood Extraction Kit was used to extract genomic DNA from the blood cell samples. Concerning this clone: Its antigen specificity is not known. There are no base qualities to consult, and no much larger clone falls within one base.

The CDR3 sequence holds 14 residues, the cysteine and phenylalanine included. Only the CDR3 DNA is retained, 42 bases long and in frame from the first base. Compared with germline, V lacks 2 bases and J lacks 14 bases; bases without a gene match: 8. CDR1 MGHDK and CDR2 SYGVNS were looked up in the germline V gene. The library was prepared using the immunoSEQ multiplex PCR assay. For the multiplex PCR, a mixture combining 60 forward primers for TCR Vbeta segments and 13 reverse primers for TCR Jbeta segments was used. The CDR3 region of rearranged TCR beta genes was amplified from genomic DNA by a multiplex PCR assay. The amplified TCR beta libraries were sequenced on the Illumina HiSeq System as 87-base-pair reads. As for the authors' bioinformatics: A later analysis counted approximately 84 million unique TCR beta chains across the 666 repertoires, and some 11 million of these chains were shared by at least two donors. Raw reads were error-corrected and collapsed into unique sequences by a nearest-neighbor algorithm in which closely related sequences were merged to remove PCR and sequencing errors. V, D and J gene segments were assigned by aligning CDR3 sequences to IMGT reference sequences. For a sequence to be retained, at least a six-nucleotide match to both a V gene segment and a J gene segment was required. Rearrangements were classified as productive when the CDR3 lacked stop codons and remained in frame with V and J, and all other rearrangements were classified as non-productive. CDR3 was defined by IMGT convention, running from the second conserved V-encoded cysteine to the conserved J-encoded phenylalanine. Sequences without an unambiguous match to a single V gene segment were excluded from the earlier analysis of about 600 of the donors. An earlier analysis of just under 600 of the donors called V segments functional above 56.7% productive rearrangements and segregating when the between-donor standard deviation exceeded 5%. A statistical classification framework was developed to diagnose cytomegalovirus status using the catalog of TCR beta chain sequences. In a later analysis, TCR nucleotide sequences were compared against IMGT/GENE-DB human TR gene sequences so that V and J genes could be assigned. A later analysis assigned CDR3 sequences and most-parsimonious VDJ recombination scenarios with the TCRdist pipeline. A later analysis defined each TCR beta chain by its CDR3 amino acid sequence plus V-gene family, and excluded reads lacking a unique V-gene family. In a later analysis, 450 to 600 highly shared, low-generation-probability nucleotide sequences were removed to address suspected cross-contamination and a sequencing artifact. In a later analysis, a clonal expansion index for each public chain was calculated from normalized within-repertoire ranks of inferred template counts. In a later analysis, generation probabilities were computed with a VDJ recombination model fitted to out-of-frame rearrangements, and the resulting probabilities were checked against IGoR. Hypergeometric tests were used in a later analysis to score TCR-TCR, TCR-HLA and TCR-CMV co-occurrence, with a repertoire-size bias correction applied to the TCR pairs. To estimate false discovery rates, a later analysis permuted the HLA or CMV assignments 20 times. A later analysis grouped co-occurring TCRs with DBSCAN, adding TCRdist sequence similarity when clustering within HLA-allele-positive subsets. For co-occurrence clustering, repertoires with fewer than 30,000 or more than 120,000 public chains were excluded, along with roughly 5 repertoires with anomalous nucleotide sharing. TCRdb's version of the immuneACCESS table is confined to in-frame rearrangements and falls short of the full clone set. An unresolved V gene accounts for under half of the shortfall where checked; the remainder is of unknown origin. The V and J calls and clone size come from that table; D and trimming were worked out from the DNA. In this sample the table shows fewer than 95,000 clones, 60% to 80% of which occur a single time. The ten top clones hold just under 6.5% of the sample.

Results the study describes overall, beyond this receptor: While some public TCRs were present in many individuals, most TCR sequences turned up only very rarely across donors. The authors suggested that the approach could potentially be extended to other disease states and immunological phenotypes. Linkage disequilibrium might explain the correlated functional status among segregating V segments, but an unknown experimental factor could not be ruled out. A cluster of highly shared sequence variants was judged likely to be a technical artifact of the sequencing pipeline. Only TCR beta chains were sequenced in this cohort, and the absence of alpha or paired-chain data limited detectable features. According to a later analysis, parvovirus B19, influenza, CMV and Epstein-Barr virus appeared linked to several top co-occurrence clusters. In vitro tests confirmed that a few of the cytomegalovirus-associated TCR beta chains recognize cytomegalovirus antigens. Most CMV-associated TCR beta chains appeared to be HLA-restricted in a later analysis, and the HLA associations seemed to be driven largely by CMV exposure. In a later analysis, HLA-associated TCR beta chains were found to be more clonally expanded and to have lower generation probabilities than equally common non-associated chains. A further reported finding was that TCR beta sequences accurately predicted the HLA-A and HLA-B alleles for most subjects in the first cohort. In a later analysis, the rate of TCR association differed among HLA loci, with DRB1 alleles having the most associated TCRs and HLA-C alleles having the fewest. An association between a missense DCLRE1C variant and V-gene and J-gene trimming of TCR beta chains was found in a later genetic analysis and replicated in an independent cohort. Because HLA typing was unavailable for some donors at each locus, only the typed subset was used in association tests. A later analysis associated 16,951 TCR beta sequences with specific HLA alleles at a false discovery rate of 0.05. Immune exposure information for the cohort was limited to CMV serostatus. In an earlier analysis of approximately 590 of the donors, most TCR beta V segments appeared in productive rearrangements about 90% or about 30% of the time, broadly matching IMGT annotations. Some IMGT-functional V segments, including TRBV6-2 and TRBV6-3, could not be told apart with the 87-base-pair reads, so those segments were excluded. Because counts were too low, roughly 17 rarely observed V segments, including chromosome 9 orphons, were left out of the earlier analysis of some 600 of the donors. Cytomegalovirus status was reported to be diagnosed by the classifier with high specificity and sensitivity in both the original and validation cohorts. The study gave a list of 150 to 200 TCR beta chains associated with cytomegalovirus. Assigning TCR associations to individual alleles was difficult when HLA alleles, especially DR and DQ, strongly co-occurred. The presence/absence analyses assumed that sequencing depth was roughly uniform across donors, and that assumption may not be true. In a later genetic analysis, fewer N-insertions in productive TCRs were reported among donors in an Asian-associated ancestry cluster than the roughly 640-donor mean.

The sample was PBMCs. The V gene is TRBV25-1 and the J gene is TRBJ1-6, and TRBD1 aligns with 8 junction nucleotides. This sequence was found in a woman aged 25 to 39 in good health and CMV-seronegative. The CDR3 has the sequence CASSEAQGAWALHF. The nucleotide sequence is given as TGTGCCAGCAGTGAAGCCCAGGGGGCTTGGGCCCTCCACTTT.